Presented here are 15 T cell receptor beta chains from one specimen sequenced in a study of response to subunit inactivated influenza vaccine. TCRdb re-called the RT-PCR reads with MiXCR, one entry per CDR3 protein. The sample records about 520,000 distinct CDR3 sequences, approximately 7.3% being singletons. The material sequenced was PBMCs from blood, taken less than 30 months after vaccination. The origin of the receptors is a man between 50 and 75 years old who received an inactivated influenza vaccine.

This clonotype was detected a few times. J is TRBJ1-5 and V is TRBV28, with 11 bases lining up with TRBD1. Germline CDR1 reads MDHEN; CDR2 reads SYDVKM. The CDR3 runs to 16 residues. The ends lost 4 bases at V and 2 bases at J; junction bases unmatched: 4. CDR3 in DNA: TGTGCCAGCAGTTCGGGACAGGGGGTGGGCAATCAGCCCCAGCATTTT. Translation gives CASSSGQGVGNQPQHF.

This clonotype was detected a few times. J is TRBJ2-7 and V is TRBV20-1; 7 positions match TRBD1. The CDR3 spans 13 residues. V lost 8 bases and J lost 0; bases outside the gene matches: 7. CDR1 DFQATT and CDR2 SNEGSKA come from the germline V gene (reference sequence). The CDR3 nucleotides read TGCAGTTTTTGGGACAGCCACTCCTACGAGCAGTACTTC. Its translation: CSFWDSHSYEQYF.

The rearrangement joins TRBV6-1 to TRBJ1-5; weak D call: TRBD1 (6 bases). With 6 bases removed from V and 3 bases from J, the gap between germline ends came to 12 bases. This CDR3 is 14 amino acids long. Germline CDR1 is MNHNS and CDR2 is SASEGT. The CDR3: CASRTQGFNQPQHF. CDR3 DNA: TGTGCCAGCAGAACTCAGGGGTTCAATCAGCCCCAGCATTTT.

This clonotype has only a few counts. The V gene is TRBV5-4, the J gene TRBJ2-1, with 9 bases lining up with TRBD1. Germline CDR1 reads SGHNT; CDR2 reads YYREEE (reference sequence). The J segment lost 7 bases and the V segment lost 4 bases, leaving 3 bases of the junction unmatched. CDR3 length equals 13 residues. The CDR3 here is CASSGTGMNEQFF. The CDR3 DNA reads TGTGCCAGCAGCGGGACAGGGATGAATGAGCAGTTCTTC.

This clonotype was found many times. The rearrangement joins TRBV11-2 to TRBJ2-5; possible D gene TRBD2, 5 bases. V lost 3 bases and J 5 bases, leaving 19 bases between the germline ends. The germline gives CDR1 SGHAT, CDR2 FQNNGV. The CDR3 spans 16 residues. DNA of the CDR3: TGTGCCAGCAGCTTCAACAGTGATTTGAGGGCTGAGACCCAGTACTTC. This sequence encodes CASSFNSDLRAETQYF.

Of note for this clonotype: Compared with germline, one end of the junction differs, possibly owing to a read error. The chain uses TRBV20-1 and TRBJ2-7; 8 bases fit TRBD2. CDR1 DFQATT and CDR2 SNEGSKA come from the germline V gene (reference sequence). This CDR3 has 15 amino acids. CDR3 sequence reads: CSTRDPSGSTYEQYF. CDR3 DNA sequence: TGCAGTACTAGAGATCCCAGCGGGAGTACGTACGAGCAGTACTTC.

This clonotype has more than one count but fewer than ten. The CDR3 bases are TGTGCCTGGAGTGTTTTTGCGACCGGGGAGCTGTTTTTT. Its translation: CAWSVFATGELFF. The chain couples TRBV30 to TRBJ2-2; D gene uncertain. The V and J ends lost 0 bases and 5 bases respectively, with 7 bases between them. Per germline, CDR1 GTSNPN and CDR2 SVGIG (reference sequence). This CDR3 region has 13 residues.

Ten or more counts support this clonotype. The J gene is TRBJ2-5, the V gene TRBV7-2; TRBD2 agrees at 10 bases. CDR3 size: 13 residues. Germline V gives CDR1 SGHTA, CDR2 FQGNSA. V was pared by 4 bases and J by 5 bases, with 1 base of the junction left unmatched. The CDR3 DNA reads TGTGCCAGCAGCTCGGGACTAGCGGAGACCCAGTACTTC. Its protein is CASSSGLAETQYF. The variable domain in full, with the rest retrieved from reference TRBV7-2 and TRBJ2-5, is GAGVSQSPSNKVTEKGKDVELRCDPISGHTALYWYRQSLGQGLEFLIYFQGNSAPDKSGLPSDRFSAERTGGSVSTLTIQRTQQEDSAVYLCASSSGLAETQYFGPGTRLLVL.

This clonotype has at least ten counts. This chain joins TRBV11-1 and TRBJ2-1; 13 bases line up with TRBD2. V gave up 4 bases and J gave up 8 bases; unmatched junction bases: 5. The CDR3 runs to 15 residues. Germline V gene data show CDR1 as SGHAT and CDR2 as FQDESV (reference sequence). CDR3 loop: CASSSGLAGRDEQFF. As DNA, the CDR3 is TGTGCCAGCAGCTCGGGACTAGCGGGGAGGGATGAGCAGTTCTTC.

This clonotype came up many times. This rearrangement joins TRBV5-1 to TRBJ2-2, with 8 bases lining up with TRBD2. Germline assignment: CDR1 SGHRS and CDR2 YFSETQ. V was pared by 4 bases and J by 3 bases, with 8 bases of the junction left unmatched. There are 16 residues in the CDR3. In DNA, the CDR3 is TGCGCCAGCAGCCTCCTCCTAGCGGGCGACACCGGGGAGCTGTTTTTT. Translating gives CASSLLLAGDTGELFF.

The chain is built from TRBV7-9 and TRBJ2-1, with D tentatively TRBD2 (6 bases). Germline V CDR1 and CDR2: SEHNR, FQNEAQ (reference sequence). Between the trimmed V and J ends, which lost 4 bases and 7 bases, there was a span of 17 bases. This CDR3 comprises 15 residues. CDR3 amino acids: CASSSGTLKVNEQFF. Written as DNA, the CDR3 is TGTGCCAGCAGCTCCGGGACTCTAAAGGTGAATGAGCAGTTCTTC. Drawing the rest from reference TRBV7-9 and TRBJ2-1, the complete variable domain is DTGVSQNPRHKITKRGQNVTFRCDPISEHNRLYWYRQTLGQGPEFLTYFQNEAQLEKSRLLSDRFSAERPKGSFSTLEIQRTEQGDSAMYLCASSSGTLKVNEQFFGPGTRLTVL.

The rearrangement links TRBV4-3 to TRBJ2-2; 11 bases are a match to TRBD2. This CDR3 has 20 residues. J lost 6 bases, V lost 0 bases, and 15 bases had no gene match. Germline V gene sequence: CDR1 LGHNA, CDR2 YSLEER. CDR3 in DNA: TGCGCCAGCAGCCAAGATCTGGTAGCGGGAGGGCCGGTAAAAGCCGGGGAGCTGTTTTTT. The encoded protein is CASSQDLVAGGPVKAGELFF.

The chain joins TRBV11-2 to TRBJ1-1; no reliable D call. Germline assignment: CDR1 SGHAT and CDR2 FQNNGV. This CDR3 contains 13 residues. V was clipped by 2 bases and J by 4 bases, with 8 bases between them. The CDR3 DNA follows: TGTGCCAGCAGCTTAAATTCTGGCACTGAAGCTTTCTTT. It specifies CASSLNSGTEAFF.

This clonotype has just a few counts. The genes are TRBV15 and TRBJ2-5; 8 bases fit TRBD1. Germline-derived CDR1 and CDR2 are LNHNV and YYDKDF (reference sequence). The junction had 8 bases not matched to a gene; V was cut back by 0 bases and J by 5 bases. The CDR3 has 16 amino acids. In DNA, the CDR3 is TGTGCCACCAGCAGAGATTATCTGACAGGGGCCGAGACCCAGTACTTC. It is translated as CATSRDYLTGAETQYF.

This clonotype was observed a handful of times. The chain is built from TRBV14 and TRBJ1-2, with 7 nucleotides matching TRBD1. CDR1 SGHDN and CDR2 FVKESK come from the germline V gene. The CDR3 spans 14 residues. Losses at the gene ends were 4 bases for V and 2 bases for J; bases not matched to a gene: 4. The CDR3 DNA reads as TGTGCCAGCAGCCGGAAAGGGGGCAACTATGGCTACACCTTC. Residues: CASSRKGGNYGYTF. The full variable domain, rest sourced from reference TRBV14 and TRBJ1-2, is EAGVTQFPSHSVIEKGQTVTLRCDPISGHDNLYWYRRVMGKEIKFLLHFVKESKQDESGMPNNRFLAERTGGTYSTLKVQPAELEDSGVYFCASSRKGGNYGYTFGSGTRLTVV.